Listed here are 14 T cell receptor beta chains from one sample, sequenced in a study of control samples from healthy donors and cancer patients. Clones were read by immunoSEQ multiplex PCR, and TCRdb kept only the in-frame ones, dropping some. The profile shows more than 95,000 clones, over 85% of them singletons. The sample was blood. These receptor sequences come from a man aged 30-40 years in good health.

This clone has just one count. This chain uses TRBV11-2 with TRBJ2-7, with D perhaps TRBD2 (5 bases). The CDR3 is 18 amino acids. Trimming removed 1 base at V and 4 bases at J, with 23 bases between. The germline gives CDR1 SGHAT, CDR2 FQNNGV. The CDR3 bases are TGTGCCAGCAGCTTAGTGCCGCGGAGGCTGATCCGTACGTACGAGCAGTACTTC. Translating gives CASSLVPRRLIRTYEQYF.

The chain is built from TRBV5-5 and TRBJ2-5; no firm D call. Trimming stripped 7 bases from V and 2 bases from J, with 6 bases between. Germline CDR1 SGHKS, CDR2 YYEKEE (reference sequence). The CDR3 is made up of 11 amino acids. The CDR3 loop is CASGQQETQYF. In nucleotides, the CDR3 is TGTGCCAGCGGGCAGCAAGAGACCCAGTACTTC. Full variable domain (outside the CDR3, taken from reference TRBV5-5 and TRBJ2-5): DAGVTQSPTHLIKTRGQQVTLRCSPISGHKSVSWYQQVLGQGPQFIFQYYEKEERGRGNFPDRFSARQFPNYSSELNVNALLLGDSALYLCASGQQETQYFGPGTRLLVL.

CDR3 bases: TGTGCCAGCAGGAACAGGGGACTCAACACCGGGGAGCTGTTTTTT. This translates into CASRNRGLNTGELFF. The chain joins TRBV28 to TRBJ2-2; maybe TRBD1 (7 bases). The V end lost 6 bases, the J end lost 2 bases, and 13 bases lay between the germline ends. Germline V gene data show CDR1 as MDHEN and CDR2 as SYDVKM. The CDR3 totals 15 residues.

This rearrangement joins TRBV6-5 to TRBJ2-1; tentatively, D is TRBD1 (6 bases). The V end was cut by 11 bases, the J end by 9 bases, with 14 bases between. Germline V gene sequence: CDR1 MNHEY, CDR2 SVGAGI. The CDR3 extends over 11 amino acids. For the CDR3, the DNA is TGTGCCGTAACAGGGTTTGGTGAGCAGTTCTTC. This gives the protein CAVTGFGEQFF.

CDR3 loop: CAISDRASSYNSPLHF. As DNA, the CDR3 is TGTGCCATCAGTGATCGGGCTAGCTCCTATAATTCACCCCTCCACTTT. This chain links TRBV10-3 with TRBJ1-6; D call uncertain. The germline CDR1 and CDR2 sequences are ENHRY and SYGVKD. The CDR3 sequence is 16 residues long. V lost 3 bases, J lost 0 bases, and 9 bases lay in between.

The rearrangement joins TRBV5-4 to TRBJ1-2; D not certain. Trimming shortened V by 4 bases and J by 5 bases, and 9 bases separated the two germline ends. Germline V lookup: CDR1 SGHNT, CDR2 YYREEE (reference sequence). CDR3 size: 12 residues. CDR3 DNA sequence: TGTGCCAGCAGCCCTGGCTATTATGGCTACACCTTC. Translating it yields CASSPGYYGYTF.

V usage is TRBV5-1 and J usage is TRBJ1-4, with D tentatively TRBD1 (5 bases). CDR1 and CDR2 (germline): SGHRS, YFSETQ. The V gene lost 4 bases and the J gene lost 7 bases, with 23 bases spanning the gap. This CDR3 region has 17 residues. The CDR3 DNA reads as TGCGCCAGCAGCCTAAACCGGGACGTTAATGGTGGTGAAAAACTGTTTTTT. Protein sequence: CASSLNRDVNGGEKLFF. The entire variable domain, with the rest obtained from reference TRBV5-1 and TRBJ1-4, is as follows: KAGVTQTPRYLIKTRGQQVTLSCSPISGHRSVSWYQQTPGQGLQFLFEYFSETQRNKGNFPGRFSGRQFSNSRSEMNVSTLELGDSALYLCASSLNRDVNGGEKLFFGSGTQLSVL.

This clone was seen just once. This chain uses TRBV7-9 with TRBJ1-2, with 7 nucleotides matching TRBD1. The CDR3 is 16 residues long. Looked up from germline, CDR1 is SEHNR and CDR2 is FQNEAQ (reference sequence). J was trimmed by 7 bases and V by 4 bases; bases with no gene match: 15. The CDR3: CASSSTGTVPFGGYTF. CDR3 in DNA: TGTGCCAGCAGCTCAACTGGGACAGTCCCCTTTGGTGGCTACACCTTC.

V and J are TRBV19 and TRBJ2-6; 7 bases agree with TRBD2. V trimming: 8 bases; J trimming: 0 bases; junction bases outside the gene matches: 7. This CDR3 is 16 amino acids long. Germline values: CDR1 LNHDA, CDR2 SQIVND (reference sequence). The CDR3 region has the DNA TGTGCCAGTGGTGCGGGGGACTACTCTGGGGCCAACGTCCTGACTTTC. Residues: CASGAGDYSGANVLTF. The full variable domain, its missing parts supplied by reference TRBV19 and TRBJ2-6, is DGGITQSPKYLFRKEGQNVTLSCEQNLNHDAMYWYRQDPGQGLRLIYYSQIVNDFQKGDIAEGYSVSREKKESFPLTVTSAQKNPTAFYLCASGAGDYSGANVLTFGAGSRLTVL.

The rearrangement links TRBV18 to TRBJ2-3; TRBD2 agrees at 8 bases. CDR3 length: 15 amino acids. CDR1 is KGHSH, CDR2 LQKENI, per germline. Trimming removed 6 bases from V and 5 bases from J; junction bases left unmatched: 10. The CDR3 spells CASSPISGVKDTQYF. CDR3 DNA sequence: TGTGCCAGCTCGCCTATTAGCGGGGTCAAAGATACGCAGTATTTT.

This clone was recorded only once. The CDR3 DNA reads as TGTGCCAGCAGTTACCAGGGGAGTGAACAGCCCCAGCATTTT. This codes for CASSYQGSEQPQHF. The V call is TRBV6-6, the J call TRBJ1-5, with a tentative D call TRBD1 (6 bases). The CDR3 length is 14 residues. The V end was cut by 2 bases, the J end by 7 bases, with 12 bases between. CDR1 is MNHNY and CDR2 is SVGAGI in the germline V gene (reference sequence).

This sequence joins TRBV9 and TRBJ1-1, with a possible D match to TRBD1 (5 bases). Germline CDR1 and CDR2: SGDLS and YYNGEE. Trimming removed 7 bases from V and 4 bases from J, with 14 bases in between. The CDR3 loop spans 13 amino acids. The CDR3: CASGQLGVTEAFF. DNA of the CDR3: TGTGCCAGCGGCCAGCTAGGGGTCACTGAAGCTTTCTTT.

The genes are TRBV27 and TRBJ1-6; TRBD1 agrees at 7 bases. V lost 2 bases and J lost 9; bases outside the gene matches: 7. The CDR3 is made up of 15 amino acids. Looked up from germline, CDR1 is MNHEY and CDR2 is SMNVEV (reference sequence). CDR3 region: CASSLVQGNFSPLHF. CDR3 coding DNA: TGTGCCAGCAGTTTAGTACAGGGGAATTTTTCACCCCTCCACTTT.

This chain connects TRBV9 to TRBJ1-3, with D possibly being TRBD1 (5 bases). The CDR3 loop spans 17 amino acids. Trimming removed 0 bases at V and 4 bases at J, with 17 bases between. Germline V CDR1 and CDR2: SGDLS, YYNGEE. DNA of the CDR3: TGTGCCAGCAGCGTAGCCATAACAAGCGGGGCGGGAAACACCATATATTTT. It specifies CASSVAITSGAGNTIYF.